The text below deals with one T cell receptor (beta chain). This specimen belongs to a study of high-grade serous ovarian cancer treatment subgroups. Tumor samples were obtained before definitive surgery or chemotherapy. Sequencing used immunoSEQ multiplex PCR; TCRdb keeps in-frame clones, though not all of them. The sample yields about 7,700 clones, about 72% seen once. CDR1 and CDR2 (germline): MNHEY, SVGAGI. V shed 5 bases, J shed 5 bases, and the junction held 2 bases outside the gene matches. This CDR3 is 13 amino acids long. The specimen was tumor tissue. The chain has TRBV6-5 and TRBJ1-5; the match to TRBD1 covers 8 bases. The TCR sequence derives from a human donor with high-grade serous ovarian cancer. The CDR3, as DNA: TGTGCCAGCAGTACACAGGGGGATCAGCCCCAGCATTTT. This translates into CASSTQGDQPQHF.